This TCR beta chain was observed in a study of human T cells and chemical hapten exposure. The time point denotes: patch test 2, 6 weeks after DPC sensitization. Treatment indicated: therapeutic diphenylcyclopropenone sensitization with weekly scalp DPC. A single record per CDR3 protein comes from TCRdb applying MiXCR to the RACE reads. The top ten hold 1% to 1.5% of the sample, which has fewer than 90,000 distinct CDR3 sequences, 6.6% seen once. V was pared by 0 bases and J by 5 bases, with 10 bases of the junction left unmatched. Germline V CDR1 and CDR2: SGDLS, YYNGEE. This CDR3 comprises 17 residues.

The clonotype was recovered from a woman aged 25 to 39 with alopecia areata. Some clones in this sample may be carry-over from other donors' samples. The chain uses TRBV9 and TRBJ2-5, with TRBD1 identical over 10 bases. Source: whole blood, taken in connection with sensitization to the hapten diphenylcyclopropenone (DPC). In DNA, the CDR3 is TGTGCCAGCAGCGTAGAGGGGACAGGGGCGCCGGCCGAGACCCAGTACTTC. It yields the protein CASSVEGTGAPAETQYF.